These T cell receptor beta chains were read from a single sample in a study of T cell responses to AZD1222 COVID-19 vaccine. The data were produced by immunoSEQ multiplex PCR, yet TCRdb's version contains in-frame clones alone and is incomplete. The data contain about 79,000 clones, about 90% of them singletons. Sequencing used peripheral blood, obtained on day 0 of MenACWY control vaccination. The origin of the receptors is an adult in good health. The CDR3 runs from the conserved cysteine through the conserved F or W. The D gene is left open where the match is weak.

d_gene	v_gene	j_gene	CDR3aa
-	TRBV27	TRBJ2-5	CASSPTRVTAEETQYF
-	TRBV11-2	TRBJ2-1	CASSLIGTASNEQFF
-	TRBV5-6	TRBJ2-5	CASSSGLETQYF
-	TRBV29-1	TRBJ2-1	CSVEGGGEEAYNEQFF
TRBD1	TRBV27	TRBJ1-2	CASSTRGPGYGYTF
TRBD2	TRBV6-1	TRBJ2-1	CASFPSGAREQFF
-	TRBV7-9	TRBJ1-3	CASSLGGMGRPSGNTIYF
TRBD1	TRBV5-1	TRBJ2-7	CASSLFETGVREQYF
-	TRBV28	TRBJ1-5	CASRTDNSNQPQHF
-	TRBV6-5	TRBJ2-7	CASSQGPLSSYEQYF
-	TRBV5-6	TRBJ2-7	CASSLRGDSYEQYF
-	TRBV7-7	TRBJ2-3	CASSPRAGPFPDTQYF
-	TRBV18	TRBJ1-6	CASSPQASSYNSPLHF
-	TRBV9	TRBJ1-3	CASSAPGNTIYF
-	TRBV19	TRBJ2-1	CASSPQQGRSYNEQFF
-	TRBV10-3	TRBJ2-7	CAIKVGSYEQYF
-	TRBV6-2/TRBV6-3	TRBJ1-1	CASSPQANTEAFF
-	TRBV19	TRBJ1-2	CASTPGVALNYGYTF
-	TRBV3-1/TRBV3-2	TRBJ1-1	CASSPYNAANTEAFF
TRBD1	TRBV12-3/TRBV12-4	TRBJ2-2	CAIQGASGELFF
-	TRBV7-9	TRBJ1-4	CASSFANEKLFF
-	TRBV19	TRBJ1-2	CASSARPPRFRGGAGYTF
TRBD1	TRBV28	TRBJ1-2	CASSPRRTGAGYGYTF
TRBD2	TRBV7-4	TRBJ2-1	CASSYSGRARAYNEQFF
-	TRBV12-3/TRBV12-4	TRBJ1-2	CASSLGQNYGYTF
-	TRBV6-6	TRBJ1-2	CASSLANGYTF
-	TRBV28	TRBJ1-2	CASSLHRGRYGYTF
-	TRBV9	TRBJ2-6	CASSVGSGANVLTF
TRBD2	TRBV28	TRBJ2-2	CASSLISSGTGELFF
-	TRBV2	TRBJ2-5	CASGGGRGETQYF
-	TRBV27	TRBJ2-2	CASSPNTGELFF
TRBD1	TRBV12-5	TRBJ1-4	CASGSGGGREKLFF
TRBD1	TRBV5-1	TRBJ2-3	CASSLDRGWTDTQYF
-	TRBV18	TRBJ1-5	CASSAGTAGDQPQHF
-	TRBV7-5	TRBJ2-2	CARSPDGTSGIENTRELFF
TRBD2	TRBV11-2	TRBJ2-3	CASSLELGGSTDTQYF
TRBD2	TRBV11-3	TRBJ2-1	CASSLPPSGNNEQFF
-	TRBV24-1	TRBJ2-2	CATSGPGRARTGELFF
TRBD2	TRBV6-6	TRBJ2-1	CASRPTGLAGINEQFF
TRBD1	TRBV6-5	TRBJ2-4	CASSYSGDRGKNIQYF
-	TRBV18	TRBJ2-1	CASSPNRASSYNEQFF
-	TRBV29-1	TRBJ1-2	CSVEEVQLGYTF
-	TRBV3-1/TRBV3-2	TRBJ1-4	CASSQGQTNEKLFF
-	TRBV7-9	TRBJ1-2	CASSSIGVFYGYTF
TRBD1	TRBV7-9	TRBJ2-7	CASSSFRDSSYEQYF
-	TRBV6-1	TRBJ1-3	CASSEIPLQDYSGNTIYF
-	TRBV14	TRBJ2-2	CASSQDLNGELFF